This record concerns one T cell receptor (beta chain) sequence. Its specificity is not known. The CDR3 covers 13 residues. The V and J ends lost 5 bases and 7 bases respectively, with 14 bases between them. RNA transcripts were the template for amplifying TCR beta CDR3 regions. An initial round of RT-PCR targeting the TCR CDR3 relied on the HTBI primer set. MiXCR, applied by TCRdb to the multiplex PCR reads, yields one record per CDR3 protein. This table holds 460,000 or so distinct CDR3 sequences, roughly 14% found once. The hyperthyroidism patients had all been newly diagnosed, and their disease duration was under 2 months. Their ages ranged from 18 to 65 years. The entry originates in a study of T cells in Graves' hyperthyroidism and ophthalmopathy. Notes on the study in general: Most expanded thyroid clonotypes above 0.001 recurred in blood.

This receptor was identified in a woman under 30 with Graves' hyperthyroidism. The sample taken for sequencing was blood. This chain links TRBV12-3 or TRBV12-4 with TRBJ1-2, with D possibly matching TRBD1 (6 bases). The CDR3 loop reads CASSAYREGGYTF. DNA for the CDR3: TGTGCCAGCAGTGCGTACAGGGAGGGTGGCTACACCTTC.